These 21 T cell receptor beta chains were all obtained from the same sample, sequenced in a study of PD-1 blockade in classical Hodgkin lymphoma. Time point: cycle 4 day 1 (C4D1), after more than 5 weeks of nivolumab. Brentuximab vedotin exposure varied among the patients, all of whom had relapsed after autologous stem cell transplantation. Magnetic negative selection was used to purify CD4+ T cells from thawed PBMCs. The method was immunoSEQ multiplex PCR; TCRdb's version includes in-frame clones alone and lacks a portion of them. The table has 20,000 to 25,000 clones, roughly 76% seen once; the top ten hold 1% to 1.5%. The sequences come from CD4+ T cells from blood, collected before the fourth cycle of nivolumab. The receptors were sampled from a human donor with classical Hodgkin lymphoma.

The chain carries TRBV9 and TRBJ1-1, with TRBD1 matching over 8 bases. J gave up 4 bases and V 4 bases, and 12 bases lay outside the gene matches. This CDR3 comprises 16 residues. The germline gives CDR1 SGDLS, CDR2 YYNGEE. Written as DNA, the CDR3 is TGTGCCAGCAGCCCCCAGACAGGGGCCCAGGGCACTGAAGCTTTCTTT. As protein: CASSPQTGAQGTEAFF.

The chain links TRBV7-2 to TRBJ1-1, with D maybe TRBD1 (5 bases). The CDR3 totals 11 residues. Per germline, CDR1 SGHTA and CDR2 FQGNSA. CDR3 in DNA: TGTGGAGTGGCAGGGTACACTGAAGCTTTCTTT. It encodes CGVAGYTEAFF.

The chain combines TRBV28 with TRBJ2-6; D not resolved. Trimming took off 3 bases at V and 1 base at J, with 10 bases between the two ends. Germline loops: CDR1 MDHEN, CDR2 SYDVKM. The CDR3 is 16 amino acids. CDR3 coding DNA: TGTGCCAGCAGTTTCTTCAGGCTGTCTGGGGCCAACGTCCTGACTTTC. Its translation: CASSFFRLSGANVLTF.

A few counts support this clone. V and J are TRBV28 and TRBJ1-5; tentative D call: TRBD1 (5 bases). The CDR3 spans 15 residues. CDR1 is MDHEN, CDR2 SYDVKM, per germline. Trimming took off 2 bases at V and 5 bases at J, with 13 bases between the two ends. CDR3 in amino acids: CASSLRVGVHQPQHF. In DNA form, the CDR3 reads TGTGCCAGCAGTTTAAGGGTGGGGGTTCATCAGCCCCAGCATTTT. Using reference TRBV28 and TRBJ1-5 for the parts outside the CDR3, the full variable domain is DVKVTQSSRYLVKRTGEKVFLECVQDMDHENMFWYRQDPGLGLRLIYFSYDVKMKEKGDIPEGYSVSREKKERFSLILESASTNQTSMYLCASSLRVGVHQPQHFGDGTRLSIL.

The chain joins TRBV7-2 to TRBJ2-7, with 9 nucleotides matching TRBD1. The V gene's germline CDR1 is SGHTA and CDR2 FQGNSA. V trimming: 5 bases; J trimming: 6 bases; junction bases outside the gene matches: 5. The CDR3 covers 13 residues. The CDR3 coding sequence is TGTGCCAGCAGCCGGGACAGGGTCTCCGAGCAGTACTTC. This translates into CASSRDRVSEQYF.

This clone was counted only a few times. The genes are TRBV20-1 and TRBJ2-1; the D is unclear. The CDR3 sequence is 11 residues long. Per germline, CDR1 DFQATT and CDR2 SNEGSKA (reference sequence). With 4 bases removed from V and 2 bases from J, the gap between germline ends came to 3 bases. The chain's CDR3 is CSAIAYNEQFF. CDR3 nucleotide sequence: TGCAGTGCTATAGCCTACAATGAGCAGTTCTTC.

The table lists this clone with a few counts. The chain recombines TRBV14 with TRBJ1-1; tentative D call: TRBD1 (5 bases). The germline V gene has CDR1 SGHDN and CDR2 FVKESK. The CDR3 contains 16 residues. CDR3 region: CASSGAASRVNTEAFF. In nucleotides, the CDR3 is TGTGCATCCTCCGGGGCGGCCTCTAGGGTGAACACTGAAGCTTTCTTT.

DNA for the CDR3: TGTGCCAGCAGCTTTAGGGCAGCAACTAATGAAAAACTGTTTTTT. This gives the protein CASSFRAATNEKLFF. The gene calls are TRBV7-8 and TRBJ1-4, with D hard to call. CDR1 is SGHVS and CDR2 is FQNEAQ in the germline V gene. Trimming took 3 bases from V and 0 from J, leaving 8 bases between them. There are 15 residues in the CDR3.

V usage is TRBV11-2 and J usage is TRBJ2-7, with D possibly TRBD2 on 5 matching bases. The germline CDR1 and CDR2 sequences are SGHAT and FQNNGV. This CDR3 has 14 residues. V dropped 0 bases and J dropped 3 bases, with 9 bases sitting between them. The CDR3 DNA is TGTGCCAGCAGCTTAGAAAGTGGGAGCTACGAGCAGTACTTC. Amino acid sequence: CASSLESGSYEQYF.

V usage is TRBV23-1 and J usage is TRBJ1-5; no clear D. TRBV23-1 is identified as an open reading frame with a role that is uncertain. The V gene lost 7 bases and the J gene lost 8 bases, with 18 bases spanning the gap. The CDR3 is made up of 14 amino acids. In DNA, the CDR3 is TGCGCCAGCATTTCCTTGGTCCACAAAGAGCCCCAGCATTTT. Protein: CASISLVHKEPQHF.

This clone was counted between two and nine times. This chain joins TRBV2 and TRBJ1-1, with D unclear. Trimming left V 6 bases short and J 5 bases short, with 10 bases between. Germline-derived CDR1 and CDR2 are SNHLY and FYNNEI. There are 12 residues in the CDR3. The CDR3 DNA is TGTGCCAGCAGGGCGGGCTGGACTGAAGCTTTCTTT. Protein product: CASRAGWTEAFF.

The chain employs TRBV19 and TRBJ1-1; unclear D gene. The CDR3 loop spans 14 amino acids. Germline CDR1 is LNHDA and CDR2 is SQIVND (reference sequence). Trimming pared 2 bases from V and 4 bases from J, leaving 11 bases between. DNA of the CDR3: TGTGCCAGTAGTATACGGGTAAGCGGCACTGAAGCTTTCTTT. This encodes CASSIRVSGTEAFF.

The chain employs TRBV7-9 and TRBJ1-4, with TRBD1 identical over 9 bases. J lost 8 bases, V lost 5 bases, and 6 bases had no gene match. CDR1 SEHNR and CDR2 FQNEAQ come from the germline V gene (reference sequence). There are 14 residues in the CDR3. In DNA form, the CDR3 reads TGTGCCAGCAGCCAGGACAGGGGAGAGGAAAAACTGTTTTTT. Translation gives CASSQDRGEEKLFF.

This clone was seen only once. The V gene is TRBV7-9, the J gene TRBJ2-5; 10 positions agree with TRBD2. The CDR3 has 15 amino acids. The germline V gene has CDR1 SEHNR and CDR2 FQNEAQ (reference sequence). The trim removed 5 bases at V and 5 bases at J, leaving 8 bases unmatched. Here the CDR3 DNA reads TGTGCCAGCAGCCCTCCGGGACTAGCGCGGGAGACCCAGTACTTC. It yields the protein CASSPPGLARETQYF.

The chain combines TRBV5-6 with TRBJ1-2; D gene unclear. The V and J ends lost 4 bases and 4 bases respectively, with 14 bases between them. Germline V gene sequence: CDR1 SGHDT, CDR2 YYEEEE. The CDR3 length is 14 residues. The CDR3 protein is CASSLGLIPYGYTF. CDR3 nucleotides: TGTGCCAGCAGCCTCGGACTAATTCCCTATGGCTACACCTTC. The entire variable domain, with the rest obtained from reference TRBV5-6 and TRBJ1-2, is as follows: DAGVTQSPTHLIKTRGQQVTLRCSPKSGHDTVSWYQQALGQGPQFIFQYYEEEERQRGNFPDRFSGHQFPNYSSELNVNALLLGDSALYLCASSLGLIPYGYTFGSGTRLTVV.

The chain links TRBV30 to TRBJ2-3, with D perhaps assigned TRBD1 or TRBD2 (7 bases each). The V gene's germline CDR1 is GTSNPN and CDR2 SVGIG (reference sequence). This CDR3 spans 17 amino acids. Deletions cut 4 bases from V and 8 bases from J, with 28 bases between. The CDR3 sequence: CAWNRDRQGGTMGTQYF. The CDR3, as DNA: TGTGCCTGGAACCGGGATCGACAGGGAGGGACAATGGGTACGCAGTATTTT.

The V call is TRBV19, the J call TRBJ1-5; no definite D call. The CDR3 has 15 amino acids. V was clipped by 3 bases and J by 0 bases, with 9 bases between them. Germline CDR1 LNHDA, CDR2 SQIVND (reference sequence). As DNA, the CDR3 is TGTGCCAGTAGTATCCCCCGAGCTAGCAATCAGCCCCAGCATTTT. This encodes CASSIPRASNQPQHF. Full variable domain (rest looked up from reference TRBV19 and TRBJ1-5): DGGITQSPKYLFRKEGQNVTLSCEQNLNHDAMYWYRQDPGQGLRLIYYSQIVNDFQKGDIAEGYSVSREKKESFPLTVTSAQKNPTAFYLCASSIPRASNQPQHFGDGTRLSIL.

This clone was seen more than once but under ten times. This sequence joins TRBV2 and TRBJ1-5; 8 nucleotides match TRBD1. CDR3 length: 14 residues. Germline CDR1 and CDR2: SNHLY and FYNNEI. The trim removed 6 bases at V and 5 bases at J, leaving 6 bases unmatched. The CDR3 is CASSSDRADQPQHF. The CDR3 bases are TGTGCCAGCAGCTCGGACAGGGCAGATCAGCCCCAGCATTTT.

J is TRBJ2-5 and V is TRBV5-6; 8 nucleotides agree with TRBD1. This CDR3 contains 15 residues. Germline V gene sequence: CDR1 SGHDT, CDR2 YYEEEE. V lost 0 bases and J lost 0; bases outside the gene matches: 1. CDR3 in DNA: TGTGCCAGCAGCTTGGGGACAGGGTACCAAGAGACCCAGTACTTC. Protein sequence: CASSLGTGYQETQYF.

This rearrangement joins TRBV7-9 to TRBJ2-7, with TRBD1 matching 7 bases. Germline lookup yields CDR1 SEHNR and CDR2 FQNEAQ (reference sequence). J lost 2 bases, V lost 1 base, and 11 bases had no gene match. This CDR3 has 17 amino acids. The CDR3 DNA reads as TGTGCCAGCAGCTTAGATCCATGGCGACAGGGTGCCTACGAGCAGTACTTC. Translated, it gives CASSLDPWRQGAYEQYF.

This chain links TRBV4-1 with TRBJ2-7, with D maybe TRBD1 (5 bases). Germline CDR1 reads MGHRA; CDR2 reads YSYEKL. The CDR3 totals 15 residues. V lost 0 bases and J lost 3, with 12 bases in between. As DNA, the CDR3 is TGCGCCAGCAGCCAAGATGGGGCAGCAATCTACGAGCAGTACTTC. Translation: CASSQDGAAIYEQYF.